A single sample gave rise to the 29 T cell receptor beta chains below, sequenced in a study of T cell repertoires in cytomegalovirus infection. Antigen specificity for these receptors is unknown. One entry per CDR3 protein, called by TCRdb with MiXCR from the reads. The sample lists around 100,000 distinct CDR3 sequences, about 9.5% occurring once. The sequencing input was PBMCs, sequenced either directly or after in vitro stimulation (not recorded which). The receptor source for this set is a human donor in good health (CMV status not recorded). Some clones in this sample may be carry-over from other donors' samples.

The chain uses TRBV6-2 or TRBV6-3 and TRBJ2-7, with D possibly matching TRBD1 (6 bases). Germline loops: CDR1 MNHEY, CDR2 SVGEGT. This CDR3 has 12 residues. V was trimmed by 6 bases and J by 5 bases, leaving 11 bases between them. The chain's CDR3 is CASSAGVDEQYV. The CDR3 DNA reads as TGTGCCAGCAGCGCAGGGGTCGACGAGCAGTACGTC.

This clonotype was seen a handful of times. The CDR3, as DNA: TGTGCCAGCAGTTACTCGGACAGGGGCACAGATACGCAGTATTTT. It translates to CASSYSDRGTDTQYF. J is TRBJ2-3 and V is TRBV6-5; TRBD1 matches at 8 bases. With 0 bases clipped from V and 1 base from J, the junction kept 0 bases outside the gene matches. The CDR3 totals 15 residues. Germline CDR1 and CDR2: MNHEY and SVGAGI.

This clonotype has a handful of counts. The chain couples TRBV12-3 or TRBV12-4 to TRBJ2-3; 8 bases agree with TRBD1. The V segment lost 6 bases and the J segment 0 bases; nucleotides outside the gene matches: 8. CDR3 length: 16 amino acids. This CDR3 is CASSYDRGASTDTQYF. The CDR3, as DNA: TGTGCCAGCAGCTATGACAGGGGAGCTAGCACAGATACGCAGTATTTT.

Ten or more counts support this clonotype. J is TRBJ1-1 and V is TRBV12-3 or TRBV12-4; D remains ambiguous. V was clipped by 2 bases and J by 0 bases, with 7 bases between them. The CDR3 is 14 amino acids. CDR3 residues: CASSLPPLNTEAFF. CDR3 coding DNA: TGTGCCAGCAGTTTACCTCCGTTGAACACTGAAGCTTTCTTT.

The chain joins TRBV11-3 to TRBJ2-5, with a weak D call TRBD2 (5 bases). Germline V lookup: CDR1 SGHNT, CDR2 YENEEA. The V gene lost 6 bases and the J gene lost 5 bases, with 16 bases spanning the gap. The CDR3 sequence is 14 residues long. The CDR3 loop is CASSPGRGWETQYF. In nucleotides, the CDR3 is TGTGCCAGCAGTCCCGGCCGGGGTTGGGAGACCCAGTACTTC.

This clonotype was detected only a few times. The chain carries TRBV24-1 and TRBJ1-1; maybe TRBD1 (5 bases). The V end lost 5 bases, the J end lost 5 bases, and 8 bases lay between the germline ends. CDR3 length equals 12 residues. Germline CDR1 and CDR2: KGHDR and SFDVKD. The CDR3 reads CATSGRGTEAFF. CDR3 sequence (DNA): TGTGCCACCAGTGGGAGGGGAACTGAAGCTTTCTTT.

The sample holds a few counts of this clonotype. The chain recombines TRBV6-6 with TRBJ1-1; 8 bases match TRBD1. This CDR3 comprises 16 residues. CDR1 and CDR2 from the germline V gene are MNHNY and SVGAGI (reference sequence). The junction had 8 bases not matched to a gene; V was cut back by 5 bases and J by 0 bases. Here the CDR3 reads CASSRGQGVLNTEAFF. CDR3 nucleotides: TGTGCCAGCAGTAGAGGACAGGGCGTTTTGAACACTGAAGCTTTCTTT.

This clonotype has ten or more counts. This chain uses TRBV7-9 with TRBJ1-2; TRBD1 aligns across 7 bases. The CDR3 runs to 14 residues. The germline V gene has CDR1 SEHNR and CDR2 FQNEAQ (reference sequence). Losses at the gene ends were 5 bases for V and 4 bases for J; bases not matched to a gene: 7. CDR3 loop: CASSPHRGSYGYTF. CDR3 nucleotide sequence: TGTGCCAGCAGCCCACACAGGGGCAGCTATGGCTACACCTTC.

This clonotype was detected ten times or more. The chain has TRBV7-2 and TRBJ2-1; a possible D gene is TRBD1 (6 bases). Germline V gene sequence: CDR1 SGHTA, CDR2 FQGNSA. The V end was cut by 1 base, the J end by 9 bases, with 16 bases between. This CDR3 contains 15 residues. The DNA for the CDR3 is TGTGCCAGCAGCTTAGTCGTAGGCAGGGGTGGTGAGCAGTTCTTC. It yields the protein CASSLVVGRGGEQFF.

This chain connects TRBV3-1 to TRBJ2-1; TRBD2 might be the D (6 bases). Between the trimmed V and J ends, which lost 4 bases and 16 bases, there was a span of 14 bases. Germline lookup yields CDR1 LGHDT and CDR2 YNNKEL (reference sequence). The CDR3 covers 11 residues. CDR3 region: CASSLADKAFF. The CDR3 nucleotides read TGTGCCAGCAGCCTAGCGGACAAAGCATTCTTC.

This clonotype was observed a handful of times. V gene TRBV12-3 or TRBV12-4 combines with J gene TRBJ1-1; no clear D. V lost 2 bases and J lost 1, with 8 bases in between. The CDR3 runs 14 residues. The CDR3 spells CASSLRGANTEAFF. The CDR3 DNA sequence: TGTGCCAGCAGTTTAAGAGGCGCGAACACTGAAGCTTTCTTT.

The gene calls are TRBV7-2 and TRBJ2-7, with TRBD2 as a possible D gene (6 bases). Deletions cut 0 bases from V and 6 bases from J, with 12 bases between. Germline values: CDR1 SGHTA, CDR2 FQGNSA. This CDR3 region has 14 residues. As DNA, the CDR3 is TGTGCCAGCAGCTTAGCGGGAGGATCACTCGAGCAGTACTTC. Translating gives CASSLAGGSLEQYF.

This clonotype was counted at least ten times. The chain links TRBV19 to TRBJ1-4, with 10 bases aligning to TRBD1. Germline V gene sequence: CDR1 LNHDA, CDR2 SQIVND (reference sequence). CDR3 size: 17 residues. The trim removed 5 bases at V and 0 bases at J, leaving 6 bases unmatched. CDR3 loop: CASSDRQGASTNEKLFF. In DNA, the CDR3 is TGTGCCAGTAGTGATCGACAGGGGGCCTCAACTAATGAAAAACTGTTTTTT.

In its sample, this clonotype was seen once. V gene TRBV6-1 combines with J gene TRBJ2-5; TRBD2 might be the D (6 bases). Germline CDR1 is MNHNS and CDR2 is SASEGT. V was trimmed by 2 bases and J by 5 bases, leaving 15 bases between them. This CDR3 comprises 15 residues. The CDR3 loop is CASSEISGTLETQYF. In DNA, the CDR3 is TGTGCCAGCAGTGAAATTTCAGGGACTCTGGAGACCCAGTACTTC.

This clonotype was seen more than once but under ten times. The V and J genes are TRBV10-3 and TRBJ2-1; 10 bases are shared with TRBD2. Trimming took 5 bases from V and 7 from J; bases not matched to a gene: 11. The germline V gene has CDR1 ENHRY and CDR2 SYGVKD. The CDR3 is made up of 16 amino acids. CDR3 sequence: CAISKALAGELNEQFF. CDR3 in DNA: TGTGCCATCAGTAAGGCGCTAGCGGGAGAACTGAATGAGCAGTTCTTC.

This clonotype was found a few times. CDR3 residues: CASSGAETYTGELFF. The CDR3, as DNA: TGTGCCAGCAGTGGGGCCGAGACTTACACCGGGGAGCTGTTTTTT. The rearrangement links TRBV6-1 to TRBJ2-2; D unclear. The CDR3 runs to 15 residues. V dropped 4 bases and J dropped 3 bases, with 12 bases sitting between them. Germline CDR1 MNHNS, CDR2 SASEGT.

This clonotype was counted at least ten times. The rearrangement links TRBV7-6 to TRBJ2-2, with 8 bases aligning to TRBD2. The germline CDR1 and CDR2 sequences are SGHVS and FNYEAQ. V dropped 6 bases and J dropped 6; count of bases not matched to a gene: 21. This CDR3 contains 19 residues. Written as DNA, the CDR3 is TGTGCCAGCAGTTTCAGAGGGAGGACTAGCAGCACCCAAGCCGGGGAGCTGTTTTTT. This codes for CASSFRGRTSSTQAGELFF.

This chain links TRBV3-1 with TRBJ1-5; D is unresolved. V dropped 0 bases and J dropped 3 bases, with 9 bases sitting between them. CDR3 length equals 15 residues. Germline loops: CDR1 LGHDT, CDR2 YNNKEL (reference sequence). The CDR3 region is CASSQEGSSNQPQHF. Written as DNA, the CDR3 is TGTGCCAGCAGCCAAGAAGGGTCCTCCAATCAGCCCCAGCATTTT.

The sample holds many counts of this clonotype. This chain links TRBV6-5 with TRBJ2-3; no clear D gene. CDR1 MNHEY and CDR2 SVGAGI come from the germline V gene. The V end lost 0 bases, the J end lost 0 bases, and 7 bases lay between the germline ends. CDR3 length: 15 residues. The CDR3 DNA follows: TGTGCCAGCAGTTACTCCGTCCTTAGCACAGATACGCAGTATTTT. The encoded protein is CASSYSVLSTDTQYF.

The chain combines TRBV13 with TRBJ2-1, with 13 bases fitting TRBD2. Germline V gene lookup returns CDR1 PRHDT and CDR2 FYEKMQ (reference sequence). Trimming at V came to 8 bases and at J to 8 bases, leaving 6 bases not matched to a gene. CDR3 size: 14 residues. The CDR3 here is CASWTSGSFHEQFF. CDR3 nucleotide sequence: TGTGCCAGCTGGACTAGCGGGAGTTTCCATGAGCAGTTCTTC.

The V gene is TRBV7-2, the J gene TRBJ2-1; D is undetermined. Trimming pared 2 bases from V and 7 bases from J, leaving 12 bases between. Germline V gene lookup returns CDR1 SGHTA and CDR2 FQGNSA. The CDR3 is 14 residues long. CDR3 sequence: CASSLLAGWNEQFF. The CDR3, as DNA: TGTGCCAGCAGCTTATTGGCAGGTTGGAATGAGCAGTTCTTC.

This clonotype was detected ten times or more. CDR3 loop: CASSQAFPSSYNEQFF. The CDR3 DNA follows: TGCGCCAGCAGCCAAGCGTTCCCGTCCTCCTACAATGAGCAGTTCTTC. The V call is TRBV4-3, the J call TRBJ2-1; D remains unclear. Trimming stripped 1 base from V and 0 bases from J, with 10 bases between. Germline V gene sequence: CDR1 LGHNA, CDR2 YSLEER. The CDR3 contains 16 residues.

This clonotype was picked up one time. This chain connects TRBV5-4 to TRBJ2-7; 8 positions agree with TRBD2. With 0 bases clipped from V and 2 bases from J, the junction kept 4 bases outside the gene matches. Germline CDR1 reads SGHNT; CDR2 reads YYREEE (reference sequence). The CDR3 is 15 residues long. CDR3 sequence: CASSLAGGGPYEQYF. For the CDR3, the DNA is TGTGCCAGCAGCTTGGCCGGGGGGGGTCCCTACGAGCAGTACTTC.

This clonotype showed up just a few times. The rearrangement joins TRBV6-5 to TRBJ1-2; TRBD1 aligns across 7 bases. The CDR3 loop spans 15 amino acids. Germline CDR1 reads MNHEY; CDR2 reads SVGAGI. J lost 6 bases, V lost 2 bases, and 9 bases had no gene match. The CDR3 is CASSYGGDSLNGYTF. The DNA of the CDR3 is TGTGCCAGCAGTTACGGGGGGGACAGTCTAAATGGCTACACCTTC.

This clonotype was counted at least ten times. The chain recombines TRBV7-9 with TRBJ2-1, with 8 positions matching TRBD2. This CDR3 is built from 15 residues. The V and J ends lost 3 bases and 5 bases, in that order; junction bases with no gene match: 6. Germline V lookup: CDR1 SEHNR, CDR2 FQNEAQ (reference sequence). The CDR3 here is CASSFLAGGHNEQFF. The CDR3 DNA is TGTGCCAGCAGCTTCTTGGCGGGAGGCCACAATGAGCAGTTCTTC.

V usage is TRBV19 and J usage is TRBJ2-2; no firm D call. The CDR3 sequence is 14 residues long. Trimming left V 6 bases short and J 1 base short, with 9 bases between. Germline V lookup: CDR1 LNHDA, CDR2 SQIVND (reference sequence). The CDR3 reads CASRVSQNTGELFF. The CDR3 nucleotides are TGTGCCAGTAGGGTCAGTCAGAACACCGGGGAGCTGTTTTTT.

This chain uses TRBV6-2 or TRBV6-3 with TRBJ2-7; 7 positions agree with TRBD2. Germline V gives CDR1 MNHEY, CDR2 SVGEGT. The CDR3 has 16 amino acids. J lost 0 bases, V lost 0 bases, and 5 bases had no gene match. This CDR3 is CASSYSQRGVSYEQYF. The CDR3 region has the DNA TGTGCCAGCAGTTACTCCCAGCGGGGCGTCTCCTACGAGCAGTACTTC.

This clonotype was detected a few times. The CDR3 region has the DNA TGCAGCGTTGAAGTAGGGGGTCTGGACTATGGCTACACCTTC. This sequence encodes CSVEVGGLDYGYTF. The chain has TRBV29-1 and TRBJ1-2, with a tentative D call TRBD1 (6 bases). This CDR3 spans 14 amino acids. V was shortened by 1 base and J by 3 bases, with 12 bases between the two germline ends. Germline V lookup: CDR1 SQVTM, CDR2 ANQGSEA.

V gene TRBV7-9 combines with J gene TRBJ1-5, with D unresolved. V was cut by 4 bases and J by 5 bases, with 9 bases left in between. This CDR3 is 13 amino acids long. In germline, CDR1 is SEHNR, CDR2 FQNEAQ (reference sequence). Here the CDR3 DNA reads TGTGCCAGCAGCTCAAAGGGATATCAGCCCCAGCATTTT. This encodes CASSSKGYQPQHF. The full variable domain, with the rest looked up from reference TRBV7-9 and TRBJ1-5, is DTGVSQNPRHKITKRGQNVTFRCDPISEHNRLYWYRQTLGQGPEFLTYFQNEAQLEKSRLLSDRFSAERPKGSFSTLEIQRTEQGDSAMYLCASSSKGYQPQHFGDGTRLSIL.